The T cell receptor (beta chain) under discussion was sequenced for a study of blood T cell repertoires in COVID-19. Study information: Whether acute or convalescent, the COVID-19 samples came from the United States, Italy and Spain. PBMCs, B-cell-depleted T cells, or T cells provided the cDNA or gDNA that made up the material.

Assay: immunoSEQ multiplex PCR; the TCRdb copy retains only in-frame clones and omits some. The data hold about 120,000 clones, with approximately 90% observed a single time. With V trimmed by 3 bases and J by 6 bases, 13 bases remained unmatched. The CDR3 spans 16 residues. CDR1 and CDR2 (germline): SGHTS, YDEGEE. The genes are TRBV5-8 and TRBJ2-7; 9 positions agree with TRBD1. The receptor was isolated from a human donor in a cohort sampled during active COVID-19. The source material was peripheral blood. The CDR3 sequence is CASSSAPGQGPPEQYF. CDR3 in DNA: TGTGCCAGCAGCTCAGCACCGGGACAGGGCCCCCCCGAGCAGTACTTC. The full variable domain, in which reference TRBV5-8 and TRBJ2-7 provide the parts outside the CDR3, is EAGVTQSPTHLIKTRGQQATLRCSPISGHTSVYWYQQALGLGLQFLLWYDEGEERNRGNFPPRFSGRQFPNYSSELNVNALELEDSALYLCASSSAPGQGPPEQYFGPGTRLTVT.